This TCR beta chain was documented in a study of chemoradiotherapy in HPV16-positive cancers. Study-wide results and caveats: The functional HPV-specific definition rests on just a couple of HPV16-positive patients. During treatment, candidate HPV-specific clones and E7-related motifs expanded in tumor.

This table comes from immunoSEQ multiplex PCR, and its TCRdb copy is limited to in-frame clones, with some not included. Of over 30,000 clones listed, about 82% were seen once; the top ten hold 3.8%. The CDR3 extends over 16 amino acids. The germline V and J ends were trimmed by 4 bases and 2 bases, with 18 bases remaining between them. Germline CDR1 is SGHNT and CDR2 is YYREEE (reference sequence). A note on this clone: Its antigen is currently unknown.

Specimen: blood, collected from a patient who underwent chemoradiotherapy. The chain combines TRBV5-4 with TRBJ2-5, with D possibly TRBD2 on 7 matching bases. The receptor was isolated from a human donor with HPV-associated anogenital cancer. The CDR3 sequence is CASSRTRGGAQETQYF. The CDR3 DNA is TGTGCCAGCAGCCGAACTCGTGGGGGGGCACAAGAGACCCAGTACTTC.